This is a list of T cell receptor beta chains from one sample in a study of identical twins. TCRdb analysed the 5' RACE reads with MiXCR anew, one entry per CDR3 protein. The sample lists a few hundred thousand distinct CDR3 sequences; around a tenth were seen once. The same sample was also studied in work on yellow fever vaccine responses in identical twins.

Sample: PBMCs. These receptors were collected from a woman under 30 in good health. CDR3s include the opening cysteine and the closing phenylalanine or tryptophan. D genes are given only for firm matches. The listing skips clone size in some rows; elsewhere it reads once, few, many or a size class.

CDR3 DNA | CDR3 protein | clone size | V gene | D gene | J gene
TGTGCCAGCAGCCCCCGGACTAGCGGGGGGCCCTACAATGAGCAGTTCTTC | CASSPRTSGGPYNEQFF | many | TRBV7-2 | TRBD2 | TRBJ2-1
TGTGCCTGGAGTGTACTAAGCGGGAGAAGGAATGAGCAGTTCTTC | CAWSVLSGRRNEQFF | - | TRBV30 | TRBD2 | TRBJ2-1
TGTGCCACCGGACAGGGGGCGATCGTTAACTATGGCTACACCTTC | CATGQGAIVNYGYTF | few | TRBV6-1 | TRBD1 | TRBJ1-2
TGTGCCAGCAGTTCTTGGACTAGCGGGAGGGAAGGCAATGAGCAGTTCTTC | CASSSWTSGREGNEQFF | few | TRBV12-3/TRBV12-4 | TRBD2 | TRBJ2-1
TGCAGCGTTATCCAGCCAGGGAGGTACGAGCAGTACTTC | CSVIQPGRYEQYF | - | TRBV29-1 | - | TRBJ2-7
TGTGCCAGCAGCTTAGGCCCCTCCGAGGGGTCCTACGAGCAGTACTTC | CASSLGPSEGSYEQYF | - | TRBV11-2 | - | TRBJ2-7
TGTGCCAGCAGTGACCGGGACACCTCCTACAATGAGCAGTTCTTC | CASSDRDTSYNEQFF | - | TRBV6-1 | - | TRBJ2-1
TGCAGTGCTACCGACAGTGCAGATACGCAGTATTTT | CSATDSADTQYF | - | TRBV20-1 | - | TRBJ2-3
TGTGCCAGCAGCGTGACTAGCGGGTCAATCAATGAGCAGTTCTTC | CASSVTSGSINEQFF | few | TRBV9 | TRBD2 | TRBJ2-1
TGTGCCAGCAGCAAAGGCGGCACCGGGGAGCTGTTTTTT | CASSKGGTGELFF | many | TRBV21-1 | - | TRBJ2-2
TGCAGTGCTAGACCGCGACTGACGGGAGATGACGGGGAGCTGTTTTTT | CSARPRLTGDDGELFF | few | TRBV20-1 | - | TRBJ2-2
TGCAGCGTTGTAACCGACTATGGCTACGAGCAGTACTTC | CSVVTDYGYEQYF | many | TRBV29-1 | - | TRBJ2-7
TGTGCCAGCAGGCCCGCGCGGGTCCTCACAGATACGCAGTATTTT | CASRPARVLTDTQYF | many | TRBV12-3/TRBV12-4 | - | TRBJ2-3
TGTGCCAGCAAAGGGTTAGGAACCTACGAGCAGTACTTC | CASKGLGTYEQYF | many | TRBV27 | - | TRBJ2-7
TGCAGTGCTGGGTGGTCGGGATGGGGGAATGAGCAGTTCTTC | CSAGWSGWGNEQFF | few | TRBV20-1 | - | TRBJ2-1
TGCGCCAGCAGCCAAGAACCCTCACAGTTTACATACGAGCAGTACTTC | CASSQEPSQFTYEQYF | few | TRBV4-3 | - | TRBJ2-7
TGCAGTGCGCCAGGGGAGAGAGCCAAAAACATTCAGTACTTC | CSAPGERAKNIQYF | - | TRBV20-1 | - | TRBJ2-4
TGTGCCACCAGTGATCTACGGACTAGCGGGGGGGTAGATGCGCAGTATTTT | CATSDLRTSGGVDAQYF | few | TRBV24-1 | TRBD2 | TRBJ2-3
TGTGCCAGCAAGGCACCGGGGGAACTAGCCAAAAACATTCAGTACTTC | CASKAPGELAKNIQYF | few | TRBV6-1 | - | TRBJ2-4